This record looks at one TCR beta chain sequence and its context. The assay was immunoSEQ multiplex PCR, and TCRdb's table has in-frame clones only and misses some. Of 250,000 to 350,000 clones in the sample, approximately 84% were seen once. This record belongs to a study of blood T cell repertoires in COVID-19. Background on the study: Collection of acute and convalescent COVID-19 samples took place in the United States, Italy and Spain.

The V gene lost 4 bases and the J gene lost 1 base, with 4 bases spanning the gap. Germline loops: CDR1 SNHLY, CDR2 FYNNEI. The CDR3 totals 13 residues. Material for sequencing was peripheral blood. The clonotype comes from a woman aged 25-40 years who had recovered from COVID-19. V is TRBV2 and J is TRBJ2-2; D gene ambiguous. The CDR3 is CASSGQNTGELFF. The CDR3 coding sequence is TGTGCCAGCAGTGGGCAGAACACCGGGGAGCTGTTTTTT. Full variable domain (missing parts from reference TRBV2 and TRBJ2-2): EPEVTQTPSHQVTQMGQEVILRCVPISNHLYFYWYRQILGQKVEFLVSFYNNEISEKSEIFDDQFSVERPDGSNFTLKIRSTKLEDSAMYFCASSGQNTGELFFGEGSRLTVL.